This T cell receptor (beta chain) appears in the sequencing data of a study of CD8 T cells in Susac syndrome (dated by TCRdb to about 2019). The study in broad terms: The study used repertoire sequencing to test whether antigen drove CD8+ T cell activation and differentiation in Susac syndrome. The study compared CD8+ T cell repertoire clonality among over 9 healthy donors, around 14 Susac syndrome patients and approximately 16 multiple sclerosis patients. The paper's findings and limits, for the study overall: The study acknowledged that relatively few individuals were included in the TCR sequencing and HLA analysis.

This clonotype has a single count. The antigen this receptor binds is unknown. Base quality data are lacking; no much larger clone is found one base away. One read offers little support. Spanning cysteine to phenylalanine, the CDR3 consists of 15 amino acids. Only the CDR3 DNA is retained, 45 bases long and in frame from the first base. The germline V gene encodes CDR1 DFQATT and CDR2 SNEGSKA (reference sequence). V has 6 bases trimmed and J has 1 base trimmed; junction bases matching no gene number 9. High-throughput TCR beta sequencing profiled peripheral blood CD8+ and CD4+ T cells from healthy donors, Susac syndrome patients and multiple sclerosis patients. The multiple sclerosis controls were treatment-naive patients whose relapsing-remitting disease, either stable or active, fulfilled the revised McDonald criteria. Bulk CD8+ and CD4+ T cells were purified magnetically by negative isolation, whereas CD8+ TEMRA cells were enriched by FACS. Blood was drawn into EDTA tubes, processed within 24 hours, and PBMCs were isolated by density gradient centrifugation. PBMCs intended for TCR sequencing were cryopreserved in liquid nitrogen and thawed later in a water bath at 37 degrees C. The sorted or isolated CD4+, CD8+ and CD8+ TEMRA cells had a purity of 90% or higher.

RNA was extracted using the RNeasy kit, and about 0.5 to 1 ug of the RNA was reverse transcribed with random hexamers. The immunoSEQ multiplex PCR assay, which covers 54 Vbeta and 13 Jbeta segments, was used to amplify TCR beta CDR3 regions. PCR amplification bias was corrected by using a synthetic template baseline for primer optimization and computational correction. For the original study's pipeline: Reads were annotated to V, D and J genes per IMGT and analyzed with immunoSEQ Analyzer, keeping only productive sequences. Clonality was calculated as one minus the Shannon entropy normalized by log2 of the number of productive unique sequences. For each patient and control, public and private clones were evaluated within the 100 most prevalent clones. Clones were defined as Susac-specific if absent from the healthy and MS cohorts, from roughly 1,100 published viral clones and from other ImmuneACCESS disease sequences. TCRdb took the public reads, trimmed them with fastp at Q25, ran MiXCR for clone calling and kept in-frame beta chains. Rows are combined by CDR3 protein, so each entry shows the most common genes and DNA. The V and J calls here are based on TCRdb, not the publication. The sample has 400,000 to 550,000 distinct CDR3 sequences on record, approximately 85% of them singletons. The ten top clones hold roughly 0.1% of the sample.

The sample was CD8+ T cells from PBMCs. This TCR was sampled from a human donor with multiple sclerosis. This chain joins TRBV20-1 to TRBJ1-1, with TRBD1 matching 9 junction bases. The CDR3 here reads CSARYMGQGNTEAFF. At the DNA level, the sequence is TGCAGTGCGCGCTACATGGGACAGGGGAACACTGAAGCTTTCTTT.